One sample yielded the 21 T cell receptor beta chains listed below, sequenced in a study of beta chain features in type 1 diabetes. Expressed TCRB transcripts were sequenced after all isolated RNA was converted to cDNA. Using immunoSEQ multiplex PCR, the repertoire was profiled, and TCRdb retains in-frame clones only, with some absent. The data hold about 620,000 clones, with 15% to 19% observed a single time. The sequenced sample was naive CD4+ T cells from blood. All receptors come from a man aged 18 to 30 in good health.

The J gene is TRBJ1-2, the V gene TRBV5-1; D not resolved. Trimming pared 5 bases from V and 2 bases from J, leaving 19 bases between. There are 16 residues in the CDR3. Germline loops: CDR1 SGHRS, CDR2 YFSETQ. DNA for the CDR3: TGCGCCAGCAGGTCAGGTAGTCCAGTCAGAAACTATGGCTACACCTTC. Its protein is CASRSGSPVRNYGYTF.

This clone appeared a few times. This chain links TRBV5-1 with TRBJ2-4; D gene ambiguous. This CDR3 is 12 amino acids long. V lost 4 bases and J 5 bases, leaving 7 bases between the germline ends. Germline V gene sequence: CDR1 SGHRS, CDR2 YFSETQ. The CDR3 loop is CASSPAQNIQYF. The CDR3 DNA reads TGCGCCAGCAGCCCTGCCCAAAACATTCAGTACTTC.

This clone was found a few times. J is TRBJ1-3 and V is TRBV30; 7 bases line up with TRBD1. Unmatched junction bases numbered 4, after V lost 5 bases and J lost 0 bases. Germline CDR1 GTSNPN, CDR2 SVGIG (reference sequence). The CDR3 sequence is 14 residues long. This CDR3 is CAWGTASSGNTIYF. The CDR3 DNA sequence: TGTGCCTGGGGGACAGCGAGCTCTGGAAACACCATATATTTT. The full variable domain, its missing parts supplied by reference TRBV30 and TRBJ1-3, is SQTIHQWPATLVQPVGSPLSLECTVEGTSNPNLYWYRQAAGRGLQLLFYSVGIGQISSEVPQNLSASRPQDRQFILSSKKLLLSDSGFYLCAWGTASSGNTIYFGEGSWLTVV.

In this sample, this clone turned up a few times. J is TRBJ2-3 and V is TRBV7-2; D unclear. This CDR3 region has 14 residues. Germline-derived CDR1 and CDR2 are SGHTA and FQGNSA. Deletions cut 11 bases from V and 5 bases from J, with 20 bases between. CDR3 nucleotides: TGTGCCGCAGCCAGCCCCGGGTGGGAAGATACGCAGTATTTT. Translated, it gives CAAASPGWEDTQYF.

The chain carries TRBV18 and TRBJ1-2; D call uncertain. The CDR3 is made up of 15 amino acids. The V end was cut by 0 bases, the J end by 0 bases, with 8 bases between. The V gene's germline CDR1 is KGHSH and CDR2 LQKENI. CDR3 bases: TGTGCCAGCTCACCACCGGTCCAGGCTAACTATGGCTACACCTTC. Amino acid sequence: CASSPPVQANYGYTF.

This clone was picked up a small number of times. The chain uses TRBV7-2 and TRBJ2-5, with D perhaps matching TRBD1 (5 bases). Looked up from germline, CDR1 is SGHTA and CDR2 is FQGNSA. V lost 7 bases, J lost 2 bases, and 14 bases lay in between. This CDR3 contains 14 residues. The CDR3 here is CASKRTTLQETQYF. CDR3 DNA sequence: TGTGCCAGCAAAAGGACAACCCTTCAAGAGACCCAGTACTTC. The complete variable domain, with remaining parts taken from reference TRBV7-2 and TRBJ2-5, reads GAGVSQSPSNKVTEKGKDVELRCDPISGHTALYWYRQSLGQGLEFLIYFQGNSAPDKSGLPSDRFSAERTGGSVSTLTIQRTQQEDSAVYLCASKRTTLQETQYFGPGTRLLVL.

The chain uses TRBV7-9 and TRBJ1-2; D gene uncertain. The germline gives CDR1 SEHNR, CDR2 FQNEAQ (reference sequence). The CDR3 sequence is 12 residues long. Trimming took off 6 bases at V and 2 bases at J, with 7 bases between the two ends. As DNA, the CDR3 is TGTGCCAGCAGTTCATCAAACTATGGCTACACCTTC. It translates to CASSSSNYGYTF.

This clone was observed a few times. The V call is TRBV9, the J call TRBJ1-4; no reliable D call. Germline-derived CDR1 and CDR2 are SGDLS and YYNGEE. Trimming cost V 4 bases and J 7 bases, with 17 bases left between them. The CDR3 spans 15 residues. The CDR3 loop reads CASSIGPSLPEKLFF. CDR3 in DNA: TGTGCCAGCAGCATAGGACCGTCTCTCCCTGAAAAACTGTTTTTT. Using reference TRBV9 and TRBJ1-4 for the parts outside the CDR3, the full variable domain is DSGVTQTPKHLITATGQRVTLRCSPRSGDLSVYWYQQSLDQGLQFLIQYYNGEERAKGNILERFSAQQFPDLHSELNLSSLELGDSALYFCASSIGPSLPEKLFFGSGTQLSVL.

This clone was detected only a few times. The chain links TRBV7-6 to TRBJ2-2; 8 bases align to TRBD1. Trimming at V came to 8 bases and at J to 7 bases, leaving 6 bases not matched to a gene. Per the germline V gene, CDR1 is SGHVS and CDR2 is FNYEAQ. CDR3 size: 13 residues. The CDR3 coding sequence is TGTGCCAGCGTTCGACAGGGGTTCGGGGAGCTGTTTTTT. Residues: CASVRQGFGELFF.

In this sample, this clone turned up a few times. The chain is built from TRBV7-2 and TRBJ2-5; unclear D gene. V gave up 5 bases and J gave up 2 bases, with 12 bases separating them. The CDR3 has 14 residues. CDR1 and CDR2 (germline): SGHTA, FQGNSA. The CDR3 sequence: CASSITPKQETQYF. The CDR3 DNA sequence: TGTGCCAGCAGCATAACTCCAAAACAAGAGACCCAGTACTTC. Based on the CDR3 plus reference TRBV7-2 and TRBJ2-5, the full variable domain is GAGVSQSPSNKVTEKGKDVELRCDPISGHTALYWYRQSLGQGLEFLIYFQGNSAPDKSGLPSDRFSAERTGGSVSTLTIQRTQQEDSAVYLCASSITPKQETQYFGPGTRLLVL.

V usage is TRBV7-2 and J usage is TRBJ1-2; D is possibly TRBD1 (5 bases). V lost 5 bases, J lost 4 bases, and 17 bases lay in between. CDR3 size: 15 residues. The V gene's germline CDR1 is SGHTA and CDR2 FQGNSA. The CDR3 sequence: CASSQSGDSPYGYTF. CDR3 sequence (DNA): TGTGCCAGCAGCCAGAGCGGAGACAGCCCCTATGGCTACACCTTC.

The V gene is TRBV6-5, the J gene TRBJ2-5; D possibly matches TRBD1 or TRBD2 (7 bases each). The CDR3 spans 15 residues. Germline V gene sequence: CDR1 MNHEY, CDR2 SVGAGI. Deletions cut 2 bases from V and 4 bases from J, with 14 bases between. The CDR3 DNA is TGTGCCAGCAGTTACAGGGAGGGGGCCTTAGAGACCCAGTACTTC. This gives the protein CASSYREGALETQYF.

This clone has just a few counts. The V gene is TRBV2, the J gene TRBJ1-5; no reliable D call. The CDR3 runs 16 residues. Trimming removed 6 bases from V and 0 bases from J, with 15 bases in between. The germline CDR1 and CDR2 sequences are SNHLY and FYNNEI. CDR3 sequence: CASRPRSGDSNQPQHF. CDR3 DNA sequence: TGTGCCAGCAGGCCCCGCAGCGGGGATAGCAATCAGCCCCAGCATTTT.

The chain uses TRBV7-3 and TRBJ1-2; D unresolved. The germline V gene has CDR1 SGHTA and CDR2 FQGTGA. The CDR3 has 14 residues. V gave up 4 bases and J gave up 4 bases, with 13 bases separating them. Written as DNA, the CDR3 is TGTGCCAGCAGCTCCCGTGGAGGGAGCTATGGCTACACCTTC. Translated: CASSSRGGSYGYTF.

The chain employs TRBV11-3 and TRBJ2-3; weak D call: TRBD1 (6 bases). Trimming took off 0 bases at V and 8 bases at J, with 12 bases between the two ends. The CDR3 consists of 14 residues. The germline CDR1 and CDR2 sequences are SGHNT and YENEEA. CDR3 in DNA: TGTGCCAGCAGCTTAGACCCCTCCAGGGGTACGCAGTATTTT. Encoded protein: CASSLDPSRGTQYF.

This clone was counted a few times. The V and J genes are TRBV7-3 and TRBJ2-7; D gene ambiguous. Germline V gene sequence: CDR1 SGHTA, CDR2 FQGTGA. This CDR3 has 13 residues. V was pared by 5 bases and J by 6 bases, with 14 bases between. The CDR3 reads CASSQNKGGEQYF. In nucleotides, the CDR3 is TGTGCCAGCAGCCAAAACAAGGGTGGCGAGCAGTACTTC.

The chain recombines TRBV12-5 with TRBJ1-1; perhaps TRBD1 as D (6 bases). Germline V gives CDR1 LGHNT, CDR2 FRNRAP. V shed 4 bases and J shed 4 bases, with 10 bases lying between them. The CDR3 runs 13 residues. CDR3 bases: TGTGCTAGTGGTTCCCAGGGGTCCACTGAAGCTTTCTTT. Its protein product is CASGSQGSTEAFF.

This clone was detected only a few times. V gene TRBV18 combines with J gene TRBJ2-7; TRBD1 is a possible D gene (5 bases). CDR1 and CDR2 (germline): KGHSH, LQKENI. Trimming removed 6 bases from V and 3 bases from J, with 12 bases in between. The CDR3 sequence is 13 residues long. CDR3 protein: CASSSDRSYEQYF. The DNA for the CDR3 is TGTGCCAGCTCGTCCGACAGAAGCTACGAGCAGTACTTC.

The J gene is TRBJ1-1, the V gene TRBV7-9; D gene ambiguous. CDR1 SEHNR and CDR2 FQNEAQ come from the germline V gene (reference sequence). CDR3 length: 12 amino acids. Trimming stripped 1 base from V and 11 bases from J, with 11 bases between. The CDR3 is CASSLGKGGAFF. The CDR3 nucleotides are TGTGCCAGCAGCTTAGGGAAGGGAGGGGCTTTCTTT.

In its sample, this clone was seen a few times. CDR3 in amino acids: CASSDARDRGSQYF. DNA of the CDR3: TGTGCCAGCAGTGACGCTCGGGACAGGGGCTCCCAGTACTTC. This chain links TRBV25-1 with TRBJ2-5; TRBD1 agrees at 10 bases. The CDR3 is made up of 14 amino acids. Germline trimming cut 3 bases from V and 9 bases from J; bases unmatched to any gene: 7. The V gene's germline CDR1 is MGHDK and CDR2 SYGVNS.

V and J are TRBV28 and TRBJ1-2; possible D gene TRBD1, 6 bases. V was cut by 3 bases and J by 8 bases, with 16 bases left in between. CDR1 MDHEN and CDR2 SYDVKM come from the germline V gene. The CDR3 has 14 residues. The CDR3 DNA reads TGTGCCAGCAGTTTCGGTTCGGGTACAGGGGGCTACACCTTC. As protein: CASSFGSGTGGYTF.